A selection of T cell receptor beta chains follows, all from one sample in a study of T-cell reconstitution after alpha-beta-depleted transplantation in children. TCRdb passed the PCR reads through MiXCR, listing each CDR3 protein once. Of hundreds of thousands of distinct CDR3 sequences listed, 15% to 20% were seen once; the top ten hold under 30%. The specimen was PBMCs, mostly from graft donor cells, collected 360 days after TCRalphabeta/CD19-depleted stem cell transplant. The receptor set was obtained from a boy under two years old who had a stem cell transplant for Wiskott-Aldrich syndrome, so the T cells may come from the graft donor. Both conserved end residues are part of each CDR3. The D gene is left open where the match is weak. Only part of the rows carry a size: once, few, many, or a class if the clone is expanded.

NA	TRBV27	NA	TRBJ1-6	TGTGCCAGCAGTTTATCCGGCGGCTTGGGTTCACCCCTCCACTTT	CASSLSGGLGSPLHF
NA	TRBV2	NA	TRBJ2-5	TGTGCCAGCAGTGATGGGGAGACCCAGTACTTC	CASSDGETQYF
NA	TRBV10-1	NA	TRBJ2-3	TGCGCCAGCAGTGAGTTTAGAAGTACAGATACGCAGTATTTT	CASSEFRSTDTQYF
NA	TRBV5-1	NA	TRBJ2-1	TGCGCCAGCAGTCGACCGGACAGCCAGCAGTTCTTC	CASSRPDSQQFF
NA	TRBV28	NA	TRBJ1-5	TGTGCCAGCAGACCTACCAGGTTACAGATTTTTGGGCAGCCCCAGCATTTT	CASRPTRLQIFGQPQHF
NA	TRBV20-1	many	TRBJ2-7	TGCAGTGCTAGAGAAGGCGGAGGAACCTACGAGCAGTACTTC	CSAREGGGTYEQYF
NA	TRBV5-1	few	TRBJ1-5	TGCGCCAGCAGCTTGGTCCCAGGGGATCAGCCCCAGCATTTT	CASSLVPGDQPQHF
NA	TRBV5-1	NA	TRBJ2-7	TGCGCCAGCAGAATGACCGCATTCTCCTACGAGCAGTACTTC	CASRMTAFSYEQYF
TRBD1	TRBV12-3/TRBV12-4	few	TRBJ2-7	TGTGCCAGCAGTTTACAAGGGACAGTCTCCTACGAGCAGTACTTC	CASSLQGTVSYEQYF
NA	TRBV7-9	few	TRBJ2-7	TGTGCCAGCAGCTTGGCCCCCAGGGCCTACTCCTACGAGCAGTACTTC	CASSLAPRAYSYEQYF
NA	TRBV27	few	TRBJ2-7	TGTGCCAGCAGTCCCCCGACTAGTCGTCGCGAGCAGTACTTC	CASSPPTSRREQYF
NA	TRBV5-1	NA	TRBJ2-6	TGCGCCAGCAGCTTGCGTGGGGCCAACGTCCTGACTTTC	CASSLRGANVLTF
NA	TRBV12-3/TRBV12-4	few	TRBJ1-5	TGTGCCAGCAGTTTCCGAGACTTACGGAATCAGCCCCAGCATTTT	CASSFRDLRNQPQHF
TRBD1	TRBV12-3/TRBV12-4	once	TRBJ2-2	TGTGCCCGCAGTTTAGACAGGGTCAGGGTTGGCACCGGGGAGCTGTTTTTT	CARSLDRVRVGTGELFF
NA	TRBV29-1	few	TRBJ2-1	TGCAGCGTTATGCAAGGGAGCTATGAGCAGTTCTTC	CSVMQGSYEQFF
NA	TRBV4-3	few	TRBJ2-7	TGCGCCAGCAGCCAACAGCAGGGGGGTGCCTACGAGCAGTACTTC	CASSQQQGGAYEQYF
TRBD1	TRBV11-2	few	TRBJ2-5	TGTGCCAGCAGCCCCTCCCTTTGGTGGACAGGGGGCGAAAAGCCCCAAGAGACCCAGTACTTC	CASSPSLWWTGGEKPQETQYF
NA	TRBV10-3	few	TRBJ2-7	TGTGCCGTCAGGGGTCACTACGAGCAGTACTTC	CAVRGHYEQYF
NA	TRBV12-3/TRBV12-4	many	TRBJ2-1	TGTGCCAGCAGTTCTCGGAATGAGCAGTTCTTC	CASSSRNEQFF
TRBD1	TRBV28	NA	TRBJ2-5	TGTGCCAGCAGCAAAGGGACAGGGGGCTGGGGAGAGACCCAGTACTTC	CASSKGTGGWGETQYF
TRBD1	TRBV5-1	few	TRBJ2-7	TGTGCCAGCAGTCTCGGGACAGTGCCCTACGAGCAGTACTTC	CASSLGTVPYEQYF
TRBD1	TRBV20-1	many	TRBJ2-7	TGCAGTGCTAGACCCGACAGGGGTTCCTCCTACGAGCAGTACTTC	CSARPDRGSSYEQYF
NA	TRBV29-1	few	TRBJ2-7	TGCAGCGGGGGGGACGGTCCGTTGGACGAGCAGTACTTC	CSGGDGPLDEQYF
TRBD1	TRBV6-2/TRBV6-3	NA	TRBJ2-7	TGTGCCAGCAGTTACGGGGACAGGGAGCAGTACTTC	CASSYGDREQYF
NA	TRBV9	many	TRBJ2-7	TGTGCCAGCAGCTTTAGAGAGGGACCTTACGAGCAGTACTTC	CASSFREGPYEQYF
NA	TRBV9	NA	TRBJ2-2	TGTGCCAGCAGCGTAGTTCAGGGCGGGGAGCTGTTTTTT	CASSVVQGGELFF
NA	TRBV7-2	few	TRBJ1-2	TGTGCCAGCAGAGGAGTTTATGGCTACACCTTC	CASRGVYGYTF
NA	TRBV20-1	NA	TRBJ2-7	TGCAGTGCTAGAGATGCCCCGATCCACGAGCAGTACTTC	CSARDAPIHEQYF
TRBD2	TRBV7-9	few	TRBJ2-1	TGTGCCAGCAGCCCCGGGACTAGCGGGGGGCTTGAGCAGTTCTTC	CASSPGTSGGLEQFF
NA	TRBV5-1	NA	TRBJ2-7	TGCGCCAGCAGCTTAGCCGAGACGACCTACGAGCAGTACTTC	CASSLAETTYEQYF
NA	TRBV12-3/TRBV12-4	few	TRBJ2-1	TGTGCCAGCAGGATTGAGGGGGGCCTTGTGCAGTTCTTC	CASRIEGGLVQFF
NA	TRBV4-3	few	TRBJ2-1	TGCGCCAGCAGCCAAGGGTCCACGGTTGGTGAGCAGTTCTTC	CASSQGSTVGEQFF
NA	TRBV5-1	NA	TRBJ2-1	TGCGCCAGCAGCCTTCCGTCTTGGGGGGCACAAGGTGAGCAGTTCTTC	CASSLPSWGAQGEQFF
NA	TRBV4-1	few	TRBJ2-7	TGCGCCAGCAGCCAAGCGTGGAAGAGCTCCTACGAGCAGTACTTC	CASSQAWKSSYEQYF
NA	TRBV3-1	few	TRBJ2-7	TGTGCCAGCAGCCATTCTCTGGACGGCGACTACGAGCAGTACTTC	CASSHSLDGDYEQYF
TRBD2	TRBV5-1	NA	TRBJ2-1	TGCGCCAGCAGCTTTCCTAGCGGGAGTGTCTACAATGAGCAGTTCTTC	CASSFPSGSVYNEQFF
TRBD1	TRBV5-1	few	TRBJ2-3	TGCGCCAGCAGCTCAGAACAGGACAGGATGACAGATACGCAGTATTTT	CASSSEQDRMTDTQYF
NA	TRBV5-1	NA	TRBJ2-1	TGCGCCAGCAGCTTGGGCCTGCAGGATGAGCAGTTCTTC	CASSLGLQDEQFF
TRBD2	TRBV6-1	NA	TRBJ2-1	TGTGCCAGCAGTGAAGGAGGGGCTAGCGGGAGAATTATTGAGCAGTTCTTC	CASSEGGASGRIIEQFF
NA	TRBV14	NA	TRBJ2-5	TGTGCCAGCAGCCAAGATTGGGAGACCCAGTACTTC	CASSQDWETQYF
NA	TRBV5-6	few	TRBJ2-3	TGTGCCAGCAGCCGACTGACGGGAGGCACAGATACGCAGTATTTT	CASSRLTGGTDTQYF
NA	TRBV11-2	few	TRBJ1-4	TGTGCCAGCAGCTTAGAGCGGAGCTCTCGGGAAAAACTGTTTTTT	CASSLERSSREKLFF
NA	TRBV7-2	NA	TRBJ2-1	TGTGCCAGCAGCTTACAAAGTAGAGTACCACAGTTCTTC	CASSLQSRVPQFF
TRBD2	TRBV4-1	NA	TRBJ2-7	TGCGCCAGCAGCCAAGATACCCGGGACTACCTGGCTTACGAGCAGTACTTC	CASSQDTRDYLAYEQYF
NA	TRBV6-5	many	TRBJ2-7	TGTGCCAGCAGTCCTCCGGGACTTCTTTACGAGCAGTACTTC	CASSPPGLLYEQYF
NA	TRBV6-1	NA	TRBJ1-1	TGTGCCAGCAGTGAACTAACATCTCGCTTGAACACTGAAGCTTTCTTT	CASSELTSRLNTEAFF
TRBD1	TRBV20-1	NA	TRBJ2-2	TGCAGTGCTTTGGGACAGGGAGAAAAGTCCGGGGAGCTGTTTTTT	CSALGQGEKSGELFF